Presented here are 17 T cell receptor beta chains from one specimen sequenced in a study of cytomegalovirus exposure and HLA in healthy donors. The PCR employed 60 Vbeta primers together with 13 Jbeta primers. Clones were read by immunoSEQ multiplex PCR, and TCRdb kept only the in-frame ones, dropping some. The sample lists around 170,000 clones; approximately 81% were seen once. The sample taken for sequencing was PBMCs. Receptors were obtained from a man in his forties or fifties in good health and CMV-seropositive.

The CDR3 spells CASSFTGDTTEAFF. In nucleotides, the CDR3 is TGTGCCAGCAGTTTTACAGGGGATACCACTGAAGCTTTCTTT. The rearrangement links TRBV6-5 to TRBJ1-1; 7 nucleotides agree with TRBD1. CDR1 is MNHEY and CDR2 is SVGAGI in the germline V gene. The CDR3 consists of 14 residues. V dropped 4 bases and J dropped 4; count of bases not matched to a gene: 6.

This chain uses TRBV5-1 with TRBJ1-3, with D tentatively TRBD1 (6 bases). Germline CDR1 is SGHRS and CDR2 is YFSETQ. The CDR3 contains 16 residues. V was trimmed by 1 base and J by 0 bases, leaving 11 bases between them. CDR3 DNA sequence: TGCGCCAGCAGCTTGACAGGGTTAGACTCTGGAAACACCATATATTTT. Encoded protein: CASSLTGLDSGNTIYF.

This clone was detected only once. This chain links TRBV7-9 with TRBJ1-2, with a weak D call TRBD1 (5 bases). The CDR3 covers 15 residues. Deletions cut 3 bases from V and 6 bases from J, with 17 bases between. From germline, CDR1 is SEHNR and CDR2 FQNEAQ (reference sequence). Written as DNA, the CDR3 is TGTGCCAGCAGCTTCCCAGGGCGGAAAGGGAATGGCTACACCTTC. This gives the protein CASSFPGRKGNGYTF.

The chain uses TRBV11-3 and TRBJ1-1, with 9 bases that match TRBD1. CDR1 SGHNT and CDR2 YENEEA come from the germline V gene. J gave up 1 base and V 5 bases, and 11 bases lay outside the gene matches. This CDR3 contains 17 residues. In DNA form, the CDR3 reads TGTGCCAGCAGCCCCGGGACAGGGAAGAGGGGGAACACTGAAGCTTTCTTT. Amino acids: CASSPGTGKRGNTEAFF.

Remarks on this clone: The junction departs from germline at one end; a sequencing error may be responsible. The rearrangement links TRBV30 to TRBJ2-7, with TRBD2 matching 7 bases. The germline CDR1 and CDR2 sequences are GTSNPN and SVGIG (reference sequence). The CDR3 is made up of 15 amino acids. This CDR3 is CAWSDRTAGSLEQHF. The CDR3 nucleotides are TGTGCCTGGAGTGACCGCACAGCGGGGAGCCTCGAGCAGCACTTC.

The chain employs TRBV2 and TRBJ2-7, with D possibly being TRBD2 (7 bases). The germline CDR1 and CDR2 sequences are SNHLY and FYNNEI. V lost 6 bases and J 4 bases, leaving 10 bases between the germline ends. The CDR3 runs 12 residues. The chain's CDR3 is CASSRGAYEQYF. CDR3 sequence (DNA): TGTGCCAGCAGCCGGGGGGCTTACGAGCAGTACTTC.

The CDR3 bases are TGTGCCAGCAGCTCCTTGACAGAAGGCAAAAACATTCAGTACTTC. Its protein is CASSSLTEGKNIQYF. The rearrangement uses TRBV7-9 and TRBJ2-4; D is perhaps TRBD1 (5 bases). Trimming pared 4 bases from V and 3 bases from J, leaving 13 bases between. CDR1 is SEHNR, CDR2 FQNEAQ, per germline (reference sequence). This CDR3 contains 15 residues.

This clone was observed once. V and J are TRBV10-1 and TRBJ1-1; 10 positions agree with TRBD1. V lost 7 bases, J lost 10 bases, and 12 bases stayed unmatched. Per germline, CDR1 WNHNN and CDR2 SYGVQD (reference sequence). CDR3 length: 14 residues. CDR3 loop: CASTPGTGAGRAFF. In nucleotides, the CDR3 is TGCGCCAGCACCCCTGGGACAGGGGCCGGCAGAGCTTTCTTT.

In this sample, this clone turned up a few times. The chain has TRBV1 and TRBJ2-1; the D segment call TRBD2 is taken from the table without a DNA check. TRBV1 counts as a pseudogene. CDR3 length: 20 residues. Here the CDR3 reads CTSSQDRCSKLAEYDNEQFF. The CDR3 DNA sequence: TGCACCAGCAGCCAAGATCGGTGCTCCAAACTAGCGGAGTACGACAATGAGCAGTTCTTC.

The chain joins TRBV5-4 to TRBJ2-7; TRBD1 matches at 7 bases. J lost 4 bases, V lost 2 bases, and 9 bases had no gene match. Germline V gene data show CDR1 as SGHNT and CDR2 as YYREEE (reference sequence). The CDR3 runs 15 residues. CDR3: CASSLSSGTDYEQYF. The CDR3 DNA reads TGTGCCAGCAGCTTATCCTCCGGGACAGATTACGAGCAGTACTTC.

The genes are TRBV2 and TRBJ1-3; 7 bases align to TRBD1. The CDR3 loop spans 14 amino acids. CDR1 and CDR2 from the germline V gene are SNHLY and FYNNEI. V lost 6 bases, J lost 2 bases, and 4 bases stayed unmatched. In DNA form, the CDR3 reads TGTGCCAGCAGGGCAGACAGGGCTGGAAACACCATATATTTT. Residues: CASRADRAGNTIYF.

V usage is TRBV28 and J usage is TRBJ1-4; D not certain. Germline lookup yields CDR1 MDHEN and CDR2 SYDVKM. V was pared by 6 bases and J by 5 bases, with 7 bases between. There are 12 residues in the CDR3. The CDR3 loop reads CASRTPNEKLFF. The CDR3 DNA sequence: TGTGCCAGCAGGACTCCCAATGAAAAACTGTTTTTT.

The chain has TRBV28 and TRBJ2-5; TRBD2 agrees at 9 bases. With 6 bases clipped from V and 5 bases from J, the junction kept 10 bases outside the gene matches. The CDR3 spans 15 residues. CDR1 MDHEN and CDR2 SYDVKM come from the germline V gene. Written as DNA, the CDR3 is TGTGCCAGCAGCCCCCCGACTAGCGGCGTGGAGACCCAGTACTTC. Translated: CASSPPTSGVETQYF.

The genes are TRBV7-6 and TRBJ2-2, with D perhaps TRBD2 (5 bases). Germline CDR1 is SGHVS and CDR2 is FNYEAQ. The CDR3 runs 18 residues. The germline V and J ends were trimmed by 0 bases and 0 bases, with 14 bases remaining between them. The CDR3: CASSLAGPEGANTGELFF. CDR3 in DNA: TGTGCCAGCAGCTTAGCTGGTCCCGAGGGTGCGAACACCGGGGAGCTGTTTTTT.

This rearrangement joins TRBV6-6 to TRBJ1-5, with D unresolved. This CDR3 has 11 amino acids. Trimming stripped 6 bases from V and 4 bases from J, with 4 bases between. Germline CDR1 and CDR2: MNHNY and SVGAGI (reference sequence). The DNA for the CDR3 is TGTGCCAGCAGCAATAATCAGCCCCAGCATTTT. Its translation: CASSNNQPQHF.

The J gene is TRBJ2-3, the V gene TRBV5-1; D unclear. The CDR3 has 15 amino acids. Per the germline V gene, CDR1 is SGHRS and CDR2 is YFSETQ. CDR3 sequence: CAARRESTSTDTQYF. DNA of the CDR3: TGCGCGGCGAGGCGAGAGTCTACTAGCACAGATACGCAGTATTTT.

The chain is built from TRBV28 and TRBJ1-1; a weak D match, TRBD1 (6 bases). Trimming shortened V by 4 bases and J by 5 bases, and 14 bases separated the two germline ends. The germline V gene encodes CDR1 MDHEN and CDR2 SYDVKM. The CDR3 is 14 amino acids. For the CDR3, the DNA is TGTGCCAGCAGTTGGCACAGGGATGGGACTGAAGCTTTCTTT. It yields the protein CASSWHRDGTEAFF.